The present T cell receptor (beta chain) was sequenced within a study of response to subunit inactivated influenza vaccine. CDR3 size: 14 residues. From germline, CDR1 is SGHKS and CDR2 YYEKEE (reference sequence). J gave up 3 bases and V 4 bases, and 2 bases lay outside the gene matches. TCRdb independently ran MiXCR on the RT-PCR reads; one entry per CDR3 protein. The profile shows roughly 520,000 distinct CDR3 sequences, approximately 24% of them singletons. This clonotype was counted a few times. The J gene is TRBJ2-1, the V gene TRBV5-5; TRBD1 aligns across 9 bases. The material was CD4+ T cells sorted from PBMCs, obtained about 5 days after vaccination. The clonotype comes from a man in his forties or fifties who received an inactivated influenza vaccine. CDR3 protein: CASSRDRDYNEQFF. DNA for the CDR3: TGTGCCAGCAGCCGGGACAGGGACTACAATGAGCAGTTCTTC.